Each of the 30 T cell receptor beta chains below was sequenced from the same sample in a study of metastatic and nonmetastatic thyroid tumors (dated by TCRdb to 2020 to 2022). No patient had received any treatment before thyroid surgery. The library was built by means of PCR. TCRdb shows the sequencer as Illumina HiSeq 4000. Clones were called with MiXCR by TCRdb after fastp trimmed the public reads at Q25, and only in-frame beta chains were retained. The sample includes 5,000 to 7,000 clones, with about 32% observed a single time. The ten top clones hold about 44% of the sample. The sample taken for sequencing was tumor tissue. Receptor source: a female donor with papillary thyroid cancer or a benign thyroid nodule (not recorded which). Some clones in this sample may be carry-over from other donors' samples.

This clone was observed many times. The V and J genes are TRBV7-2 and TRBJ2-1; a possible D gene is TRBD2 (5 bases). This CDR3 is built from 13 residues. Germline V gives CDR1 SGHTA, CDR2 FQGNSA. Trimming left V 1 base short and J 7 bases short, with 8 bases between. The chain's CDR3 is CASSLVTGNEQFF. CDR3 coding DNA: TGTGCCAGCAGCTTAGTAACGGGGAATGAGCAGTTCTTC. Based on the CDR3 plus reference TRBV7-2 and TRBJ2-1, the full variable domain is GAGVSQSPSNKVTEKGKDVELRCDPISGHTALYWYRQSLGQGLEFLIYFQGNSAPDKSGLPSDRFSAERTGGSVSTLTIQRTQQEDSAVYLCASSLVTGNEQFFGPGTRLTVL.

The chain carries TRBV18 and TRBJ2-7, with TRBD1 matching 9 bases. Trimming took 2 bases from V and 3 from J; bases not matched to a gene: 8. The CDR3 runs 16 residues. Looked up from germline, CDR1 is KGHSH and CDR2 is LQKENI. Here the CDR3 DNA reads TGTGCCAGCTCACCAGCGAGAGGGACAGGGATCTACGAGCAGTACTTC. The encoded protein is CASSPARGTGIYEQYF. Full variable domain (rest looked up from reference TRBV18 and TRBJ2-7): NAGVMQNPRHLVRRRGQEARLRCSPMKGHSHVYWYRQLPEEGLKFMVYLQKENIIDESGMPKERFSAEFPKEGPSILRIQQVVRGDSAAYFCASSPARGTGIYEQYFGPGTRLTVT.

Turning to this clone: A much larger clone lies a single base off, so this may be a read error. This chain uses TRBV20-1 with TRBJ2-1; D assignment may be TRBD1 or TRBD2 (5 bases each). CDR3 length: 12 residues. Per the germline V gene, CDR1 is DFQATT and CDR2 is SNEGSKA (reference sequence). CDR3 residues: CSASGTYSEQFF. The CDR3 nucleotides are TGCAGTGCTAGCGGGACCTACAGTGAGCAGTTCTTC.

Of note for this clone: One end of the junction does not line up with germline, which may come from a read error. The chain has TRBV19 and TRBJ2-7; unclear D gene. Germline CDR1 reads LNHDA; CDR2 reads SQIVND (reference sequence). This CDR3 region has 12 residues. CDR3 DNA: TGTGCCAGTAGTATGGACCTGTACGATCAGTACTTC. The encoded protein is CASSMDLYDQYF.

Concerning this clone: An end of the junction does not agree with germline; a read error may underlie this. The chain carries TRBV12-3 or TRBV12-4 and TRBJ1-5; 8 bases line up with TRBD1. The CDR3 is 16 residues long. In DNA form, the CDR3 reads TGTGCCAGGAGTAGCGGGACAGGCCTTCCCTATCAGCCGCAGCATTTT. It yields the protein CARSSGTGLPYQPQHF.

The chain carries TRBV15 and TRBJ1-1, with a tentative D call TRBD1 (5 bases). The V end was cut by 11 bases, the J end by 3 bases, with 16 bases between. Looked up from germline, CDR1 is LNHNV and CDR2 is YYDKDF (reference sequence). The CDR3 is made up of 13 amino acids. This chain's CDR3 is CASNRCVYTEAFF. The CDR3 nucleotides read TGTGCCTCCAACAGGTGCGTATACACTGAAGCTTTCTTT.

This clone is labeled medium-sized. The V gene is TRBV6-1, the J gene TRBJ2-5, with D possibly matching TRBD1 (6 bases). The V gene lost 6 bases and the J gene lost 2 bases, with 13 bases spanning the gap. The length of the CDR3 is 14 residues. Germline-derived CDR1 and CDR2 are MNHNS and SASEGT. DNA for the CDR3: TGTGCCAGCAGCTTACAGGGCCTACAAGAGACCCAGTACTTC. Translating gives CASSLQGLQETQYF.

The chain couples TRBV9 to TRBJ1-2, with D unresolved. This CDR3 has 16 residues. Per the germline V gene, CDR1 is SGDLS and CDR2 is YYNGEE. The V end lost 1 base, the J end lost 0 bases, and 13 bases lay between the germline ends. CDR3 sequence: CASSVSPAHANYGYTF. The CDR3 bases are TGTGCCAGCAGCGTAAGTCCAGCACATGCTAACTATGGCTACACCTTC.

By sample fraction, this clone is medium-sized. The J gene is TRBJ2-7, the V gene TRBV7-2, with 11 bases identical to TRBD2. This CDR3 is 15 amino acids long. Per the germline V gene, CDR1 is SGHTA and CDR2 is FQGNSA. V shed 6 bases, J shed 3 bases, and the junction held 7 bases outside the gene matches. As DNA, the CDR3 is TGTGCCAGCAGTTTGACTAGCGGGGACCTCTACGAGCAGTACTTC. Residues: CASSLTSGDLYEQYF.

In this sample, this clone turned up a few times. This chain joins TRBV27 and TRBJ2-7, with TRBD1 matching over 9 bases. The CDR3 has 14 amino acids. V lost 4 bases to trimming and J lost 4 bases; unmatched junction nucleotides: 5. Looked up from germline, CDR1 is MNHEY and CDR2 is SMNVEV (reference sequence). This CDR3 reads CASSSLGQGYEQYF. The CDR3 region has the DNA TGTGCCAGCAGTTCCCTCGGACAGGGGTACGAGCAGTACTTC.

By sample share, this clone is medium-sized. The chain recombines TRBV21-1 with TRBJ2-1; TRBD1 is the table's D call, not checked against the DNA. TRBV21-1 is recorded as a pseudogene. This CDR3 is built from 19 residues. CDR3 residues: CASSITLRATGTGNNEQFF. The CDR3 bases are TGTGCCAGCAGCATAACACTCCGCGCTACCGGGACAGGAAACAATGAGCAGTTCTTC.

This chain links TRBV5-1 with TRBJ1-3; weak D call: TRBD1 (5 bases). The CDR3 loop spans 15 amino acids. Germline loops: CDR1 SGHRS, CDR2 YFSETQ. The V end was cut by 4 bases, the J end by 0 bases, with 11 bases between. CDR3 amino acids: CASSIDSSSGNTIYF. DNA of the CDR3: TGCGCCAGCAGCATCGACAGCTCCTCTGGAAACACCATATATTTT.

In this sample, this clone turned up a few times. V usage is TRBV27 and J usage is TRBJ2-1; no firm D call. Trimming shortened V by 4 bases and J by 8 bases, and 12 bases separated the two germline ends. The V gene's germline CDR1 is MNHEY and CDR2 SMNVEV (reference sequence). The CDR3 is 13 amino acids. CDR3 sequence reads: CASSSPSRDEQFF. The DNA for the CDR3 is TGTGCCAGCAGTTCCCCCTCTAGGGATGAGCAGTTCTTC.

About this clone: An end of the junction differs from the germline gene, which may be a read error. The J gene is TRBJ2-2, the V gene TRBV20-1; perhaps TRBD2 as D (5 bases). Germline-derived CDR1 and CDR2 are DFQATT and SNEGSKA (reference sequence). The CDR3 is 11 residues long. CDR3 coding DNA: TGCAGTGCTAGGGTCACCGGGGAGCTGTTCTTT. Its translation: CSARVTGELFF.

The chain couples TRBV5-1 to TRBJ2-7; D is perhaps TRBD1 (7 bases). The CDR3 loop spans 14 amino acids. V gave up 0 bases and J gave up 6 bases, with 13 bases separating them. Germline loops: CDR1 SGHRS, CDR2 YFSETQ. The CDR3, as DNA: TGCGCCAGCAGCTTGGAGGCAGGGGGAGGCGAGCAGTACTTC. It encodes CASSLEAGGGEQYF.

This clone is medium-sized (0.01 to 0.1%) in the sample. The chain carries TRBV19 and TRBJ1-1; 8 bases agree with TRBD1. The CDR3 totals 14 residues. Per germline, CDR1 LNHDA and CDR2 SQIVND (reference sequence). Trimming removed 3 bases from V and 1 base from J; junction bases left unmatched: 1. The CDR3 here is CASSITGGNTEAFF. CDR3 nucleotides: TGTGCCAGTAGTATTACAGGGGGGAACACTGAAGCTTTCTTT.

By sample fraction, this clone is medium-sized (0.01 to 0.1%). The chain employs TRBV3-1 and TRBJ2-3; a possible D gene is TRBD2 (6 bases). Germline assignment: CDR1 LGHDT and CDR2 YNNKEL (reference sequence). Trimming took off 1 base at V and 5 bases at J, with 19 bases between the two ends. The CDR3 contains 17 residues. Here the CDR3 DNA reads TGTGCCAGCAGCCAAGGGGCGGGGCACCCAAGAGGAGATACGCAGTATTTT. It encodes CASSQGAGHPRGDTQYF.

This clone was observed a single time. The chain employs TRBV18 and TRBJ1-2; D ambiguous. Germline CDR1 is KGHSH and CDR2 is LQKENI. The V and J ends lost 6 bases and 2 bases respectively, with 13 bases between them. The CDR3 spans 14 residues. The CDR3 is CASSAGSKNYGYTF. The DNA for the CDR3 is TGTGCCAGCTCGGCCGGGAGCAAGAACTATGGCTACACCTTC.

This clone is medium-sized by share. The J gene is TRBJ2-1, the V gene TRBV20-1, with 12 bases aligning to TRBD2. CDR3 length: 17 amino acids. Germline V lookup: CDR1 DFQATT, CDR2 SNEGSKA (reference sequence). The trim removed 3 bases at V and 8 bases at J, leaving 14 bases unmatched. This chain's CDR3 is CSARGAGGTSGRDEQFF. CDR3 nucleotide sequence: TGCAGTGCTAGGGGGGCCGGAGGGACTAGCGGGCGGGATGAGCAGTTCTTC.

This clone appeared a few times. V gene TRBV6-1 combines with J gene TRBJ1-1; 10 positions match TRBD1. This CDR3 is built from 16 residues. V trimming: 8 bases; J trimming: 4 bases; junction bases outside the gene matches: 13. Per the germline V gene, CDR1 is MNHNS and CDR2 is SASEGT. CDR3 region: CASSRDRGSGSTEAFF. The CDR3 DNA reads as TGTGCCAGCTCCAGGGACAGGGGAAGTGGAAGCACTGAAGCTTTCTTT.

By share, this clone counts as medium-sized. The V gene is TRBV18, the J gene TRBJ1-1; D remains ambiguous. V was trimmed by 6 bases and J by 2 bases, leaving 16 bases between them. The CDR3 totals 15 residues. The germline V gene has CDR1 KGHSH and CDR2 LQKENI. As DNA, the CDR3 is TGTGCCAGCTCTCACGCCTTGGAAAGAAACACTGAAGCTTTCTTT. It is translated as CASSHALERNTEAFF.

The CDR3 sequence: CSAARGEGLFF. In DNA form, the CDR3 reads TGCAGTGCCGCCCGAGGGGAGGGACTGTTTTTT. This rearrangement joins TRBV20-1 to TRBJ1-4, with a weak D call TRBD1 (5 bases). This CDR3 contains 11 residues. From germline, CDR1 is DFQATT and CDR2 SNEGSKA (reference sequence). The ends were cut back, 6 bases at V and 13 bases at J, with 15 bases in the middle.

This clone is medium-sized (0.01 to 0.1%). The germline gene is not matched at one end of the junction; a read error may be the cause. This chain joins TRBV19 and TRBJ2-1; D is undetermined. CDR1 is LNHDA, CDR2 SQIVND, per germline (reference sequence). The CDR3 loop spans 11 amino acids. The chain's CDR3 is CASSIWQELVF. The CDR3 DNA reads as TGTGCCAGTAGTATTTGGCAGGAATTGGTCTTC.

A few counts support this clone. The chain employs TRBV2 and TRBJ1-2; 11 bases align to TRBD1. There are 14 residues in the CDR3. Germline assignment: CDR1 SNHLY and CDR2 FYNNEI. The trim removed 6 bases at V and 4 bases at J, leaving 4 bases unmatched. DNA for the CDR3: TGTGCCAGCAGGGGGACAGGGGGGGCCTATGGCTACACCTTC. Amino acid sequence: CASRGTGGAYGYTF.

This clone came up a few times. A much larger clone lies a single base off, so this may be a read error. The same CDR3 is also encoded by other DNA sequences in this sample. In nucleotides, the CDR3 is TGTGCCAGCATGGGACAGGGGGCGGGTGAAGCTTTCTTT. Encoded protein: CASMGQGAGEAFF. The rearrangement links TRBV11-1 to TRBJ1-1; 12 bases line up with TRBD1. CDR1 is SGHAT, CDR2 FQDESV, per germline (reference sequence). This CDR3 spans 13 amino acids. The V gene end was trimmed by 7 bases and the J gene end by 7 bases; junction bases not matched to a gene: 4.

The rearrangement joins TRBV25-1 to TRBJ1-6; D not certain. V dropped 9 bases and J dropped 12 bases, with 9 bases sitting between them. The CDR3 has 10 residues. The germline V gene encodes CDR1 MGHDK and CDR2 SYGVNS. CDR3 residues: CARRRLPLHF. The CDR3 DNA reads as TGTGCCAGACGCCGTTTACCCCTCCACTTT.

CDR3 sequence (DNA): TGTGCCAGCAGCTTAGGGGACAGGACCACTGAAGCTTTCTTT. Protein: CASSLGDRTTEAFF. The V gene is TRBV11-2, the J gene TRBJ1-1; 8 bases are shared with TRBD1. This CDR3 has 14 residues. CDR1 SGHAT and CDR2 FQNNGV come from the germline V gene. With V trimmed by 1 base and J by 4 bases, 2 bases remained unmatched. The full variable domain, in which reference TRBV11-2 and TRBJ1-1 provide the parts outside the CDR3, is EAGVAQSPRYKIIEKRQSVAFWCNPISGHATLYWYQQILGQGPKLLIQFQNNGVVDDSQLPKDRFSAERLKGVDSTLKIQPAKLEDSAVYLCASSLGDRTTEAFFGQGTRLTVV.

The chain employs TRBV6-9 and TRBJ2-2, with 12 positions matching TRBD2. With V trimmed by 5 bases and J by 4 bases, 11 bases remained unmatched. Germline V lookup: CDR1 MNHGY, CDR2 SVAAGI. The CDR3 sequence is 18 residues long. The CDR3 here is CASSRTSGKLRVTGELFF. The CDR3 DNA is TGTGCCAGCAGTAGGACTAGCGGGAAACTTCGCGTCACCGGGGAGCTGTTTTTT.

This clone was picked up many times. The chain has TRBV7-2 and TRBJ2-3, with 7 bases identical to TRBD2. After removal of 5 bases from V and 6 bases from J, the junction contained 8 bases not matched to a gene. Germline lookup yields CDR1 SGHTA and CDR2 FQGNSA. The CDR3 length is 14 residues. CDR3 in DNA: TGTGCCAGCAGCACGGGCAGGGAGGGGGATACGCAGTATTTT. The encoded protein is CASSTGREGDTQYF. Full variable domain (missing parts from reference TRBV7-2 and TRBJ2-3): GAGVSQSPSNKVTEKGKDVELRCDPISGHTALYWYRQSLGQGLEFLIYFQGNSAPDKSGLPSDRFSAERTGGSVSTLTIQRTQQEDSAVYLCASSTGREGDTQYFGPGTRLTVL.

By share, this clone ranks as medium-sized. This rearrangement joins TRBV28 to TRBJ1-1; perhaps TRBD1 as D (5 bases). Trimming removed 6 bases from V and 3 bases from J, with 14 bases in between. CDR1 and CDR2 from the germline V gene are MDHEN and SYDVKM. This CDR3 has 14 amino acids. CDR3 DNA sequence: TGTGCCAGCAGCTACCCTGGAGGGGACACTGAAGCTTTCTTT. Amino acids: CASSYPGGDTEAFF.